The following is a T cell receptor beta chain sequence with its context. At one end the junction does not follow the germline gene, possibly because of a read error. This sample is part of a study of blood T cells in healthy people across ages. Germline-derived CDR1 and CDR2 are SQVTM and ANQGSEA. The CDR3 consists of 12 residues. A second PCR, run for roughly 7 to 12 cycles, used a sample-barcoded 5' primer plus a J-beta primer mix. The authors tagged each cDNA molecule using a template-switch adaptor with 12 random nucleotides. One entry per CDR3 protein results from TCRdb running MiXCR on the 5' RACE reads. The sample has some 1.8 million distinct CDR3 sequences, about 39% seen once.

The sequencing sample was made of blood. The source of this sequence is a human donor in good health. The chain is built from TRBV29-1 and TRBJ1-3, with D uncertain. The CDR3 sequence: CGVETTYSAIYF. Here the CDR3 DNA reads TGCGGCGTTGAGACGACCTACTCGGCCATATATTTT.